This TCR beta chain derives from a study of shared clonotypes between healthy human individuals. V lost 0 bases to trimming and J lost 14 bases, with 26 bases between them. This CDR3 is 16 amino acids long. In germline, CDR1 is SGHRS, CDR2 YFSETQ. Here immunoSEQ multiplex PCR was the method, and the copy in TCRdb shows in-frame clones only, minus some. The sample shows about 1.1 million clones, approximately 80% of them seen only once. This sequence joins TRBV5-1 and TRBJ1-2; D not certain. Material: memory CD4+ T cells from PBMCs. The subset here: CD45RA-negative fraction. This clonotype originated in a young man in good health. Some clones in this sample may be carry-over from other donors' samples. CDR3: CASSLVSAASSMAGTF. CDR3 in DNA: TGCGCCAGCAGCTTGGTATCAGCAGCCTCTTCTATGGCTGGGACCTTC.